The 17 T cell receptor beta chains reported below all come from one sample, sequenced in a study of T cell responses to AZD1222 COVID-19 vaccine. Measured with immunoSEQ multiplex PCR; TCRdb has only the in-frame clones, and not every one. The data hold 150,000 to 200,000 clones, with roughly 90% observed a single time. This specimen was peripheral blood, taken on day 0 of AZD1222 vaccination. The receptors stem from an adult in good health.

V gene TRBV13 combines with J gene TRBJ1-3; weak D call: TRBD1 (6 bases). This CDR3 comprises 16 residues. Per the germline V gene, CDR1 is PRHDT and CDR2 is FYEKMQ (reference sequence). V lost 3 bases and J lost 0, with 12 bases in between. The CDR3 DNA follows: TGTGCCAGCAGCTTCGCAGGGGCCATCTCTGGAAACACCATATATTTT. It is translated as CASSFAGAISGNTIYF.

The chain carries TRBV7-8 and TRBJ2-1; perhaps TRBD2 as D (5 bases). V was clipped by 5 bases and J by 4 bases, with 9 bases between them. Germline V gene lookup returns CDR1 SGHVS and CDR2 FQNEAQ. CDR3 size: 13 residues. The CDR3 reads CASSLDYYNEQFF. The DNA for the CDR3 is TGTGCCAGCAGCCTTGACTATTACAATGAGCAGTTCTTC.

For the CDR3, the DNA is TGTGCCAGCAGTCATTGGGAGGGCTCTGGGGCCAACGTCCTGACTTTC. Protein: CASSHWEGSGANVLTF. This sequence joins TRBV27 and TRBJ2-6, with 7 bases aligning to TRBD2. CDR1 MNHEY and CDR2 SMNVEV come from the germline V gene (reference sequence). Germline trimming cut 5 bases from V and 0 bases from J; bases unmatched to any gene: 4. This CDR3 comprises 16 residues. Based on the CDR3 plus reference TRBV27 and TRBJ2-6, the full variable domain is EAQVTQNPRYLITVTGKKLTVTCSQNMNHEYMSWYRQDPGLGLRQIYYSMNVEVTDKGDVPEGYKVSRKEKRNFPLILESPSPNQTSLYFCASSHWEGSGANVLTFGAGSRLTVL.

This chain joins TRBV5-4 and TRBJ1-1; D call uncertain. The germline V gene encodes CDR1 SGHNT and CDR2 YYREEE (reference sequence). This CDR3 has 13 amino acids. V was pared by 2 bases and J by 0 bases, with 5 bases between. The CDR3 is CASSLDMNTEAFF. In DNA form, the CDR3 reads TGTGCCAGCAGCTTAGACATGAACACTGAAGCTTTCTTT.

This clone was found once. The chain couples TRBV9 to TRBJ2-7, with TRBD1 identical over 11 bases. The J segment lost 1 base and the V segment lost 4 bases, leaving 4 bases of the junction unmatched. Germline CDR1 is SGDLS and CDR2 is YYNGEE. The CDR3 sequence is 15 residues long. The CDR3 sequence: CASSTGQGGSYEQYF. The CDR3 DNA reads as TGTGCCAGCAGCACGGGACAGGGGGGTTCCTACGAGCAGTACTTC.

V and J are TRBV7-6 and TRBJ2-5, with 8 nucleotides matching TRBD1. The CDR3 sequence is 15 residues long. V gave up 5 bases and J gave up 2 bases; unmatched junction bases: 7. Per the germline V gene, CDR1 is SGHVS and CDR2 is FNYEAQ. This CDR3 is CASSPRTGQQETQYF. CDR3 in DNA: TGTGCCAGCAGCCCGAGGACAGGGCAGCAAGAGACCCAGTACTTC. The whole variable domain, filled in from reference TRBV7-6 and TRBJ2-5, reads GAGVSQSPRYKVTKRGQDVALRCDPISGHVSLYWYRQALGQGPEFLTYFNYEAQQDKSGLPNDRFSAERPEGSISTLTIQRTEQRDSAMYRCASSPRTGQQETQYFGPGTRLLVL.

V usage is TRBV7-3 and J usage is TRBJ2-1, with D tentatively TRBD1 (6 bases). The CDR3 totals 14 residues. Trimming shortened V by 6 bases and J by 5 bases, and 14 bases separated the two germline ends. The V gene's germline CDR1 is SGHTA and CDR2 FQGTGA. The CDR3 sequence is CASSPGAINNEQFF. The CDR3 DNA reads as TGTGCCAGCAGTCCAGGGGCCATTAACAATGAGCAGTTCTTC.

The chain recombines TRBV9 with TRBJ1-1, with D tentatively TRBD1 (6 bases). CDR1 and CDR2 (germline): SGDLS, YYNGEE. The CDR3 spans 14 residues. The germline V and J ends were trimmed by 0 bases and 4 bases, with 10 bases remaining between them. CDR3 bases: TGTGCCAGCAGCGTAGGAGGCAGGGGCACTGAAGCTTTCTTT. It codes for CASSVGGRGTEAFF.

This clone has only one observation. The J gene is TRBJ1-1, the V gene TRBV5-1; the D is unclear. CDR3 length: 14 residues. Trimming stripped 0 bases from V and 0 bases from J, with 6 bases between. Germline assignment: CDR1 SGHRS and CDR2 YFSETQ. CDR3 sequence reads: CASSLDGVNTEAFF. The CDR3 coding sequence is TGCGCCAGCAGCTTGGATGGGGTGAACACTGAAGCTTTCTTT.

The V call is TRBV2, the J call TRBJ1-1; D remains ambiguous. V was clipped by 3 bases and J by 8 bases, with 10 bases between them. The CDR3 runs 12 residues. Looked up from germline, CDR1 is SNHLY and CDR2 is FYNNEI. In DNA, the CDR3 is TGTGCCAGCAGTGACAGTCTGATGGAAGCTTTCTTT. Protein product: CASSDSLMEAFF.

The V gene is TRBV5-1, the J gene TRBJ1-1; no reliable D call. The CDR3 totals 12 residues. CDR1 and CDR2 from the germline V gene are SGHRS and YFSETQ. V was trimmed by 6 bases and J by 2 bases, leaving 8 bases between them. CDR3: CASKVENTEAFF. The CDR3 nucleotides read TGCGCCAGCAAAGTCGAAAACACTGAAGCTTTCTTT.

V and J are TRBV19 and TRBJ1-4; D not certain. V lost 3 bases and J 2 bases, leaving 7 bases between the germline ends. The CDR3 runs to 14 residues. Germline assignment: CDR1 LNHDA and CDR2 SQIVND (reference sequence). DNA of the CDR3: TGTGCCAGTAGTATTCGCGTGACTAATGAAAAACTGTTTTTT. It specifies CASSIRVTNEKLFF.

J is TRBJ1-1 and V is TRBV5-1; 8 nucleotides agree with TRBD1. V was pared by 5 bases and J by 3 bases, with 9 bases of the junction left unmatched. Germline assignment: CDR1 SGHRS and CDR2 YFSETQ. This CDR3 is built from 15 residues. As DNA, the CDR3 is TGCGCCAGCAGATTGCAGGGGGCTAGGGACACTGAAGCTTTCTTT. The encoded protein is CASRLQGARDTEAFF.

This chain joins TRBV2 and TRBJ2-7; 10 nucleotides agree with TRBD1. The germline gives CDR1 SNHLY, CDR2 FYNNEI. V shed 0 bases and J 2 bases; nucleotides not matched to a gene: 4. CDR3 length: 16 amino acids. The CDR3 coding sequence is TGTGCCAGCAGTGAAGCCGGGACAGGGGTAACCTACGAGCAGTACTTC. This codes for CASSEAGTGVTYEQYF. Full variable domain (outside the CDR3, taken from reference TRBV2 and TRBJ2-7): EPEVTQTPSHQVTQMGQEVILRCVPISNHLYFYWYRQILGQKVEFLVSFYNNEISEKSEIFDDQFSVERPDGSNFTLKIRSTKLEDSAMYFCASSEAGTGVTYEQYFGPGTRLTVT.

V usage is TRBV11-2 and J usage is TRBJ2-1; a weak D match, TRBD1 (6 bases). CDR3 size: 14 residues. V lost 6 bases and J 8 bases, leaving 17 bases between the germline ends. Germline V gene lookup returns CDR1 SGHAT and CDR2 FQNNGV. For the CDR3, the DNA is TGTGCCAGCAGAACAGGGTTCTCTACGTATGAGCAGTTCTTC. Translation gives CASRTGFSTYEQFF.

As for this clone: A far larger clone is one base from this, pointing to a likely read error. CDR3 sequence reads: CASSFFNTGELFF. Here the CDR3 DNA reads TGTGCCAGCAGCTTCTTTAACACCGGGGAGCTGTTTTTT. The chain carries TRBV27 and TRBJ2-2, with D hard to call. The CDR3 covers 13 residues. The germline V gene encodes CDR1 MNHEY and CDR2 SMNVEV (reference sequence). Trimming took off 6 bases at V and 2 bases at J, with 7 bases between the two ends.

The chain recombines TRBV30 with TRBJ1-2, with 11 bases matching TRBD1. The CDR3 covers 12 residues. Trimming removed 6 bases from V and 7 bases from J; junction bases left unmatched: 4. CDR1 and CDR2 (germline): GTSNPN, SVGIG (reference sequence). The CDR3 protein is CACRDRGTGYTF. DNA of the CDR3: TGTGCCTGCCGGGACAGGGGGACTGGCTACACCTTC.